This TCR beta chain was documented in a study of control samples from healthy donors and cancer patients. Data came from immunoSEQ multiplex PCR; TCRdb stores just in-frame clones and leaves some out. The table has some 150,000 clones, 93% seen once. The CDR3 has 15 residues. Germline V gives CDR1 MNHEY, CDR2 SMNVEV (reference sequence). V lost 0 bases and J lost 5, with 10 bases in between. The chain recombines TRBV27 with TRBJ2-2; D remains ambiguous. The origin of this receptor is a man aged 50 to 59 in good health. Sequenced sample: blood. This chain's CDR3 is CASSLSGLGTGELFF. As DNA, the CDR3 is TGTGCCAGCAGTTTATCGGGCCTGGGGACCGGGGAGCTGTTTTTT.